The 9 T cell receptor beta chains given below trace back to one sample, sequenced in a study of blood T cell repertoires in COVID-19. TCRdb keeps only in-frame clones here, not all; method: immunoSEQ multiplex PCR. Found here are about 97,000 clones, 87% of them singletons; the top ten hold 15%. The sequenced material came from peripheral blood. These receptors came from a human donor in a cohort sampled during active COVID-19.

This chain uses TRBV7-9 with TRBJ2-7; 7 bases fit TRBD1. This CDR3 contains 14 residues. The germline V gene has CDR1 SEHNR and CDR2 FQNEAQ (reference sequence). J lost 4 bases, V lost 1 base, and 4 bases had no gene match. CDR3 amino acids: CASSLEDRPYEQYF. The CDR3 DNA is TGTGCCAGCAGCTTAGAGGACAGGCCTTACGAGCAGTACTTC.

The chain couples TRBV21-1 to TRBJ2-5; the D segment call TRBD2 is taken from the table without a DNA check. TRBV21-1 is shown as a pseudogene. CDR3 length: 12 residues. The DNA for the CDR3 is TGTGCCACTTTAGCGTCGGGGGAGACCCAGTACTTC. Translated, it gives CATLASGETQYF.

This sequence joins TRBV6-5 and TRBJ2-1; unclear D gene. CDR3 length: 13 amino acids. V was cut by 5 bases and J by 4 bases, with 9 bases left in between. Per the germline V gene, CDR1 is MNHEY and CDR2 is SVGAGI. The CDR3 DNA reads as TGTGCCAGCAGTCCGACACGTTACAATGAGCAGTTCTTC. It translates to CASSPTRYNEQFF.

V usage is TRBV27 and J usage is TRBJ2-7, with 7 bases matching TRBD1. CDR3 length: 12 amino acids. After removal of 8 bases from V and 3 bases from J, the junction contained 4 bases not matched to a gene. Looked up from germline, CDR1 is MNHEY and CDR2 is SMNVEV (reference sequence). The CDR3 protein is CASRTGVYEQYF. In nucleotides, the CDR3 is TGTGCCAGCCGTACAGGGGTCTACGAGCAGTACTTC.

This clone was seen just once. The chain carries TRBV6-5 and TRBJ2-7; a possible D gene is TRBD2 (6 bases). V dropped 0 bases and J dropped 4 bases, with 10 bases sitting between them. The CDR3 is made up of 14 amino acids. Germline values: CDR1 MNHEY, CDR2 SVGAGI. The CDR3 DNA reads TGTGCCAGCAGTTACTCCCGGGAGACTTACGAGCAGTACTTC. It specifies CASSYSRETYEQYF.

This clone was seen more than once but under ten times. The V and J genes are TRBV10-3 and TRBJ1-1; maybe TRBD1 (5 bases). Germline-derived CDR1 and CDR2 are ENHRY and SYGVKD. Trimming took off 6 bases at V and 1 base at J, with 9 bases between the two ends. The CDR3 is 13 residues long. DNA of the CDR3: TGTGCCATCAGCGGAACAGGGAACACTGAAGCTTTCTTT. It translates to CAISGTGNTEAFF.

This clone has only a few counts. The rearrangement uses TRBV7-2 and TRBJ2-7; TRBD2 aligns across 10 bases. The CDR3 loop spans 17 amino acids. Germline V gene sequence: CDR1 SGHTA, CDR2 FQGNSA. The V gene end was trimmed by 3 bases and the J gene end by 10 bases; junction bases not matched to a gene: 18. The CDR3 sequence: CASSLRYSGGLAGAQYF. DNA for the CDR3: TGTGCCAGCAGCTTGCGGTACAGTGGGGGCCTAGCGGGGGCTCAGTACTTC.

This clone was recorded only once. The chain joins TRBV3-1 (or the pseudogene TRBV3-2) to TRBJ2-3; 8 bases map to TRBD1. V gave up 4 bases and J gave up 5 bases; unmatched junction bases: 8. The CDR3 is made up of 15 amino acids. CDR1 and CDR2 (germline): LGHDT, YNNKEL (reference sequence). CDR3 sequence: CASSPRQGARDTQYF. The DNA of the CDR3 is TGTGCCAGCAGCCCCAGGCAGGGGGCGCGAGATACGCAGTATTTT.

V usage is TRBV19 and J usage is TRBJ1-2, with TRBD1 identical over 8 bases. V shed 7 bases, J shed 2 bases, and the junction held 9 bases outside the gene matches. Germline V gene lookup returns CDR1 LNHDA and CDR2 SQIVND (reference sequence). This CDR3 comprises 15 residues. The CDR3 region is CASKAGTGGNYGYTF. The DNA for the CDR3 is TGTGCCAGTAAGGCCGGGACAGGAGGCAACTATGGCTACACCTTC.